Each of the 16 T cell receptor beta chains below was sequenced from the same sample in a study of blood T cell repertoires in COVID-19. Data came from immunoSEQ multiplex PCR; TCRdb stores just in-frame clones and leaves some out. The sample shows around 140,000 clones, more than 75% of them seen only once. What was sequenced was peripheral blood. These TCRs come from a woman between 65 and 79 years old with COVID-19, enrolled during active disease.

As concerns this clone: This same CDR3 is encoded by further DNA sequences in the sample. The rearrangement uses TRBV18 and TRBJ2-7; no reliable D call. Germline CDR1 reads KGHSH; CDR2 reads LQKENI. The CDR3 is 12 residues long. V lost 3 bases to trimming and J lost 2 bases, with 5 bases between them. The CDR3 sequence is CASSPQTYEQYF. For the CDR3, the DNA is TGTGCCAGCTCACCTCAGACCTACGAGCAGTACTTC.

V is TRBV29-1 and J is TRBJ2-6, with D possibly matching TRBD2 (5 bases). The germline gives CDR1 SQVTM, CDR2 ANQGSEA. CDR3 length equals 13 residues. Trimming removed 3 bases at V and 2 bases at J, with 5 bases between. CDR3 region: CSVDGTGANVLTF. In DNA form, the CDR3 reads TGCAGCGTTGACGGGACTGGGGCCAACGTCCTGACTTTC.

The V gene is TRBV5-1, the J gene TRBJ2-5; 11 nucleotides align to TRBD1. The CDR3 sequence is 14 residues long. Germline-derived CDR1 and CDR2 are SGHRS and YFSETQ. V lost 5 bases and J lost 5; bases outside the gene matches: 5. The CDR3 protein is CASRLGQGGETQYF. The CDR3, as DNA: TGCGCCAGCAGACTGGGACAGGGGGGTGAGACCCAGTACTTC.

The rearrangement joins TRBV28 to TRBJ1-3; no clear D gene. The CDR3 extends over 11 amino acids. CDR1 is MDHEN and CDR2 is SYDVKM in the germline V gene. The V end was cut by 10 bases, the J end by 0 bases, with 4 bases between. CDR3 sequence reads: CATISGNTIYF. In nucleotides, the CDR3 is TGTGCCACCATCTCTGGAAACACCATATATTTT.

CDR3 sequence reads: CASSLEAGGHNEQFF. The DNA of the CDR3 is TGTGCCAGCAGCTTAGAAGCGGGGGGCCATAATGAGCAGTTCTTC. The rearrangement links TRBV11-3 to TRBJ2-1, with TRBD2 matching 9 bases. The CDR3 is 15 amino acids. Trimming at V came to 0 bases and at J to 7 bases, leaving 4 bases not matched to a gene. The germline V gene has CDR1 SGHNT and CDR2 YENEEA.

This clone was counted a single time. The chain employs TRBV3-1 (or the pseudogene TRBV3-2) and TRBJ2-7; perhaps TRBD2 as D (5 bases). The CDR3 length is 13 residues. Germline CDR1 LGHDT, CDR2 YNNKEL (reference sequence). V shed 6 bases and J shed 3 bases, with 12 bases lying between them. CDR3 nucleotide sequence: TGTGCCAGCAGGCCCCCGGGAAACTACGAGCAGTACTTC. This codes for CASRPPGNYEQYF.

This chain joins TRBV7-8 and TRBJ2-7; 14 bases fit TRBD2. The CDR3 extends over 15 amino acids. The trim removed 5 bases at V and 5 bases at J, leaving 5 bases unmatched. The germline V gene has CDR1 SGHVS and CDR2 FQNEAQ. CDR3 protein: CASSQGTSGGNEQYF. The CDR3 coding sequence is TGTGCCAGCAGCCAAGGGACTAGCGGGGGAAACGAGCAGTACTTC.

The V call is TRBV5-6, the J call TRBJ1-6; TRBD1 matches 7 bases. CDR1 is SGHDT and CDR2 is YYEEEE in the germline V gene. J lost 1 base, V lost 3 bases, and 10 bases had no gene match. The CDR3 runs to 18 residues. The CDR3 DNA follows: TGTGCCAGCAGCTCCCTCCCCCTACAGGGGTCCTATAATTCACCCCTCCACTTT. Its translation: CASSSLPLQGSYNSPLHF.

V gene TRBV6-5 combines with J gene TRBJ2-7, with a tentative D call TRBD1 (5 bases). V lost 5 bases, J lost 2 bases, and 10 bases lay in between. Germline lookup yields CDR1 MNHEY and CDR2 SVGAGI. This CDR3 is 13 amino acids long. The DNA for the CDR3 is TGTGCCAGCAGTCGACAGACCACCTACGAGCAGTACTTC. This translates into CASSRQTTYEQYF.

The genes are TRBV6-1 and TRBJ1-2; the match to TRBD1 covers 11 bases. CDR1 is MNHNS and CDR2 is SASEGT in the germline V gene. CDR3 length: 14 residues. The V and J ends lost 2 bases and 7 bases, in that order; junction bases with no gene match: 3. The CDR3 DNA sequence: TGTGCCAGCAGTGAATATGGACAGGGGGCTGGCTACACCTTC. It specifies CASSEYGQGAGYTF.

This clone was counted once. For the CDR3, the DNA is TGTGCCTGGAGCGCGGGGCTAACCGGGGAGCTGTTTTTT. Its translation is CAWSAGLTGELFF. The rearrangement links TRBV30 to TRBJ2-2, with D possibly being TRBD2 (6 bases). This CDR3 is built from 13 residues. V was trimmed by 3 bases and J by 5 bases, leaving 10 bases between them. Per the germline V gene, CDR1 is GTSNPN and CDR2 is SVGIG (reference sequence).

This sequence joins TRBV19 and TRBJ1-4; D possibly corresponds to TRBD1 (5 bases). V gave up 1 base and J gave up 0 bases, with 18 bases separating them. This CDR3 comprises 19 residues. Germline CDR1 LNHDA, CDR2 SQIVND (reference sequence). The CDR3 is CASSIGRDAPLATNEKLFF. CDR3 bases: TGTGCCAGTAGTATAGGGAGGGACGCTCCACTAGCAACTAATGAAAAACTGTTTTTT.

This clone was recorded a few times. The V gene is TRBV29-1, the J gene TRBJ2-5, with D possibly matching TRBD1 (5 bases). Germline CDR1 and CDR2: SQVTM and ANQGSEA. The V gene lost 6 bases and the J gene lost 5 bases, with 16 bases spanning the gap. This CDR3 spans 13 amino acids. CDR3 DNA sequence: TGCAGCGTGGCCAGGGTGTTGTCCGAGACCCAGTACTTC. Translation gives CSVARVLSETQYF.

This sequence joins TRBV5-5 and TRBJ1-5; D not resolved. The CDR3 loop spans 14 amino acids. Germline CDR1 reads SGHKS; CDR2 reads YYEKEE (reference sequence). V was clipped by 0 bases and J by 3 bases, with 7 bases between them. This CDR3 reads CASSLEHHNQPQHF. The CDR3 DNA follows: TGTGCCAGCAGCTTGGAACACCACAATCAGCCCCAGCATTTT.

V and J are TRBV18 and TRBJ1-2; D gene ambiguous. The V gene's germline CDR1 is KGHSH and CDR2 LQKENI. CDR3 length: 12 amino acids. Trimming took off 6 bases at V and 0 bases at J, with 5 bases between the two ends. The DNA of the CDR3 is TGTGCCAGCTCCTCTTCTAACTATGGCTACACCTTC. The encoded protein is CASSSSNYGYTF.

The chain links TRBV2 to TRBJ2-7, with 12 nucleotides matching TRBD2. V gave up 6 bases and J gave up 5 bases; unmatched junction bases: 17. Germline V CDR1 and CDR2: SNHLY, FYNNEI. This CDR3 is built from 18 residues. CDR3 nucleotide sequence: TGTGCCAGCAGCGCTTCGCGCGGGCTAGCGGGGGGGCGGAACGAGCAGTACTTC. As protein: CASSASRGLAGGRNEQYF.